Included here is one T cell receptor beta chain sequence, with context. Its matching antigen is unknown. The data were obtained in a study of radiotherapy plus CTLA-4 blockade in lung cancer. Across the whole study: An objective response was seen in around a sixth of patients, and disease control in less than 35%. Study-level results: Reports state that early shifts in blood T cell clones, with interferon-beta, best predicted response. Tumor-derived TCR clones expanded in blood after radiotherapy plus ipilimumab.

Sequencing used immunoSEQ multiplex PCR; TCRdb keeps in-frame clones, though not all of them. Of approximately 34,000 clones in the sample, roughly 70% were seen once. The CDR3 spans 15 residues. CDR1 is KGHSH and CDR2 is LQKENI in the germline V gene. Between the trimmed V and J ends, which lost 3 bases and 0 bases, there was a span of 9 bases. Sequenced material: peripheral blood, taken from a patient treated with radiotherapy plus ipilimumab. This sequence was found in a human donor with non-small cell lung cancer who had stable disease on radiotherapy plus ipilimumab. The gene calls are TRBV18 and TRBJ1-3; no firm D call. Here the CDR3 reads CASSPGVSSGNTIYF. The DNA for the CDR3 is TGTGCCAGCTCACCTGGGGTGAGCTCTGGAAACACCATATATTTT.